These 10 T cell receptor beta chains originate from one sample sequenced in a study of T-cell reconstitution after alpha-beta-depleted transplantation in children. Unique molecular identifiers were incorporated when the TCRbeta library was constructed. MiXCR, run by TCRdb on the PCR reads, gives a single entry per CDR3 protein. The data show a few hundred thousand distinct CDR3 sequences, about a quarter seen once. The sequenced sample was PBMCs, obtained before TCRalphabeta/CD19-depleted stem cell transplant. The receptors here all came from a boy in the first two years of life with Wiskott-Aldrich syndrome, due to receive a stem cell transplant.

The chain uses TRBV28 and TRBJ2-1, with D possibly being TRBD1 (5 bases). The CDR3 sequence is 16 residues long. The V gene's germline CDR1 is MDHEN and CDR2 SYDVKM. Trimming took 4 bases from V and 0 from J, leaving 13 bases between them. CDR3 sequence (DNA): TGTGCCAGCAGTTCCCAGACAGTTATCTCCTACAATGAGCAGTTCTTC. As protein: CASSSQTVISYNEQFF.

The table lists this clonotype with many counts. This chain connects TRBV5-6 to TRBJ2-5; D gene uncertain. From germline, CDR1 is SGHDT and CDR2 YYEEEE. V shed 0 bases and J shed 5 bases, with 5 bases lying between them. The CDR3 sequence is 12 residues long. Written as DNA, the CDR3 is TGTGCCAGCAGCTTGGCTTTTGAGACCCAGTACTTC. Amino acid sequence: CASSLAFETQYF.

This clonotype was counted only a few times. This chain's CDR3 is CSAAAGANVLTF. The DNA of the CDR3 is TGCAGTGCCGCGGCTGGGGCCAACGTCCTGACTTTC. The chain uses TRBV20-1 and TRBJ2-6; unclear D gene. The CDR3 covers 12 residues. From germline, CDR1 is DFQATT and CDR2 SNEGSKA (reference sequence). The ends were cut back, 6 bases at V and 2 bases at J, with 5 bases in the middle.

This clonotype was picked up a small number of times. This sequence joins TRBV5-1 and TRBJ2-5; D is unresolved. The germline V and J ends were trimmed by 0 bases and 1 base, with 13 bases remaining between them. This CDR3 region has 16 residues. CDR1 SGHRS and CDR2 YFSETQ come from the germline V gene. CDR3 nucleotides: TGCGCCAGCAGCTTGGCTGCAATTTGGTCCCAAGAGACCCAGTACTTC. The encoded protein is CASSLAAIWSQETQYF.

This clonotype was picked up many times. The chain employs TRBV6-6 and TRBJ2-2, with 10 bases identical to TRBD1. V was pared by 7 bases and J by 6 bases, with 2 bases of the junction left unmatched. The CDR3 consists of 13 residues. Per the germline V gene, CDR1 is MNHNY and CDR2 is SVGAGI (reference sequence). The CDR3 DNA reads TGTGCCAGCATCGGACAGGGGGCCGGGGAGCTGTTTTTT. It encodes CASIGQGAGELFF.

The table lists this clonotype with a count of one. The chain recombines TRBV20-1 with TRBJ2-7; D might be TRBD2 (6 bases). Trimming shortened V by 3 bases and J by 5 bases, and 17 bases separated the two germline ends. Germline-derived CDR1 and CDR2 are DFQATT and SNEGSKA (reference sequence). There are 14 residues in the CDR3. DNA of the CDR3: TGCAGTGCTAGGGCTCGTAGCGGTACGGACGAGCAGTACTTC. Protein sequence: CSARARSGTDEQYF.

The table lists this clonotype with many counts. J is TRBJ2-1 and V is TRBV9; the D gene is possibly TRBD2 (5 bases). CDR1 SGDLS and CDR2 YYNGEE come from the germline V gene. There are 14 residues in the CDR3. V was trimmed by 0 bases and J by 5 bases, leaving 9 bases between them. CDR3 in DNA: TGTGCCAGCAGCGTAGGGAGCGGAAACAATGAGCAGTTCTTC. It is translated as CASSVGSGNNEQFF.

This clonotype turned up a few times. The chain carries TRBV30 and TRBJ2-5, with 7 bases matching TRBD1. CDR1 GTSNPN and CDR2 SVGIG come from the germline V gene (reference sequence). The CDR3 totals 11 residues. The V gene end was trimmed by 5 bases and the J gene end by 7 bases; junction bases not matched to a gene: 4. In nucleotides, the CDR3 is TGTGCCTGGGGGACAGCCGGGACCCAGTACTTC. As protein: CAWGTAGTQYF.

The chain carries TRBV29-1 and TRBJ2-1; TRBD2 is a possible D gene (6 bases). This CDR3 is built from 16 residues. V gave up 6 bases and J gave up 0 bases, with 18 bases separating them. Germline V gene lookup returns CDR1 SQVTM and CDR2 ANQGSEA. The CDR3 nucleotides are TGCAGCGTCGGAGGGCCGAGCGAAAGCTCCTACAATGAGCAGTTCTTC. Amino acid sequence: CSVGGPSESSYNEQFF.

The rearrangement links TRBV4-1 to TRBJ1-5; D remains ambiguous. CDR1 and CDR2 (germline): MGHRA, YSYEKL. The CDR3 is 16 amino acids. The V and J ends lost 0 bases and 2 bases respectively, with 11 bases between them. CDR3 in amino acids: CASSQEVLYGNQPQHF. The CDR3 DNA reads TGCGCCAGCAGCCAAGAGGTCTTATACGGCAATCAGCCCCAGCATTTT.